Shown below are 10 T cell receptor beta chains from a single sample sequenced in a study of neurological immune-mediated disorders. TCRdb analysed the 5' RACE reads with MiXCR anew, one entry per CDR3 protein. Counted here are 65,000 to 90,000 distinct CDR3 sequences, 3.2% occurring once; the ten biggest clones make up around 5.5%. The sequenced material came from PBMCs. These receptors all stem from a woman aged 50 to 65 with multiple sclerosis.

The table lists this clonotype with many counts. V is TRBV5-5 and J is TRBJ2-3, with 9 bases that match TRBD2. V shed 4 bases and J 1 base; nucleotides not matched to a gene: 7. There are 16 residues in the CDR3. Germline V gene lookup returns CDR1 SGHKS and CDR2 YYEKEE (reference sequence). The CDR3 reads CASSTTSSGGTDTQYF. CDR3 bases: TGTGCCAGCAGCACAACCTCTAGCGGGGGCACAGATACGCAGTATTTT.

This clonotype was detected many times. This rearrangement joins TRBV4-3 to TRBJ1-6; D not resolved. The CDR3 length is 14 residues. Between the trimmed V and J ends, which lost 0 bases and 7 bases, there was a span of 7 bases. Germline CDR1 LGHNA, CDR2 YSLEER. The DNA for the CDR3 is TGCGCCAGCAGCCAAGATAGGGCGAATTCACCCCTCCACTTT. Encoded protein: CASSQDRANSPLHF.

At least ten counts were recorded for this clonotype. The V gene is TRBV20-1, the J gene TRBJ2-1, with 8 bases identical to TRBD2. The V segment lost 0 bases and the J segment 4 bases; nucleotides outside the gene matches: 8. This CDR3 is 16 amino acids long. Germline lookup yields CDR1 DFQATT and CDR2 SNEGSKA (reference sequence). The chain's CDR3 is CSARDRRRGVYNEQFF. The CDR3 coding sequence is TGCAGTGCTAGAGATCGAAGGCGGGGGGTTTACAATGAGCAGTTCTTC.

The sample holds many counts of this clonotype. The chain links TRBV5-1 to TRBJ2-5; 7 bases line up with TRBD1. CDR3 length: 14 amino acids. Germline CDR1 SGHRS, CDR2 YFSETQ. V shed 4 bases, J shed 0 bases, and the junction held 3 bases outside the gene matches. The CDR3 here is CASSKDRDQETQYF. The CDR3 bases are TGCGCCAGCAGCAAAGACAGGGACCAAGAGACCCAGTACTTC.

This clonotype was recorded at least ten times. V is TRBV29-1 and J is TRBJ2-1; D is uncertain. This CDR3 has 14 amino acids. CDR1 is SQVTM, CDR2 ANQGSEA, per germline. Trimming removed 4 bases from V and 0 bases from J, with 10 bases in between. The CDR3 region is CSVGVVISYNEQFF. DNA for the CDR3: TGCAGCGTTGGTGTGGTTATCTCCTACAATGAGCAGTTCTTC.

This clonotype was observed many times. The rearrangement uses TRBV15 and TRBJ2-1, with 9 bases matching TRBD2. This CDR3 is built from 16 residues. The trim removed 1 base at V and 2 bases at J, leaving 3 bases unmatched. The germline V gene encodes CDR1 LNHNV and CDR2 YYDKDF (reference sequence). CDR3 protein: CATSRVREGPYNEQFF. The CDR3 nucleotides are TGTGCCACCAGCAGAGTGCGGGAGGGCCCCTACAATGAGCAGTTCTTC. The complete variable domain, with remaining parts taken from reference TRBV15 and TRBJ2-1, reads DAMVIQNPRYQVTQFGKPVTLSCSQTLNHNVMYWYQQKSSQAPKLLFHYYDKDFNNEADTPDNFQSRRPNTSFCFLDIRSPGLGDTAMYLCATSRVREGPYNEQFFGPGTRLTVL.

There are many counts of this clonotype. V is TRBV20-1 and J is TRBJ2-5; TRBD2 agrees at 13 bases. This CDR3 is 15 amino acids long. The germline V gene encodes CDR1 DFQATT and CDR2 SNEGSKA (reference sequence). Trimming cost V 5 bases and J 1 base; bases outside gene matches: 4. Here the CDR3 DNA reads TGCAGTGCTCTTGGACTAGCGGGGGCCCAAGAGACCCAGTACTTC. This translates into CSALGLAGAQETQYF.

This clonotype was observed many times. The chain recombines TRBV20-1 with TRBJ1-5, with D tentatively TRBD1 (6 bases). Germline values: CDR1 DFQATT, CDR2 SNEGSKA (reference sequence). V was pared by 6 bases and J by 7 bases, with 22 bases between. This CDR3 is 15 amino acids long. The CDR3 protein is CSANPLGGGRQPQHF. DNA for the CDR3: TGCAGTGCAAACCCTTTAGGGGGGGGCAGGCAGCCCCAGCATTTT.

There are many counts of this clonotype. This chain uses TRBV3-1 with TRBJ2-7; D gene uncertain. CDR1 LGHDT and CDR2 YNNKEL come from the germline V gene (reference sequence). V was shortened by 1 base and J by 2 bases, with 9 bases between the two germline ends. There are 14 residues in the CDR3. Here the CDR3 reads CASSQGASTYEQYV. In DNA form, the CDR3 reads TGTGCCAGCAGCCAAGGGGCTTCTACCTACGAGCAGTACGTC.

This clonotype was recorded many times. V and J are TRBV2 and TRBJ1-3; D is perhaps TRBD1 (5 bases). In germline, CDR1 is SNHLY, CDR2 FYNNEI. CDR3 length equals 13 residues. V lost 6 bases to trimming and J lost 2 bases, with 8 bases between them. CDR3 in amino acids: CASSGTAGNTIYF. The CDR3 region has the DNA TGTGCCAGCAGCGGGACCGCTGGAAACACCATATATTTT.